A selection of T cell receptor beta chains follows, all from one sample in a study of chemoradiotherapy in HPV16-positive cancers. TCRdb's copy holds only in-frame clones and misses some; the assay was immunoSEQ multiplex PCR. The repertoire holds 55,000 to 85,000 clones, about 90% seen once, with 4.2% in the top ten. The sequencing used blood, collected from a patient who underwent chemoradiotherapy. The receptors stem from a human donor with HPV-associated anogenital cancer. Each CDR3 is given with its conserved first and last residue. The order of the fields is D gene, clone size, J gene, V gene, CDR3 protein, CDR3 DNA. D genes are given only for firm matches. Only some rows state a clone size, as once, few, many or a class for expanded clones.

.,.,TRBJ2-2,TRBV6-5,CASSSNRNTGELFF,TGTGCCAGCAGTTCCAACAGGAACACCGGGGAGCTGTTTTTT
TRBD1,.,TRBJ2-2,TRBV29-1,CSVGVPGQEFSGELFF,TGCAGCGTGGGGGTACCGGGACAGGAATTCTCCGGGGAGCTGTTTTTT
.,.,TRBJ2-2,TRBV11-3,CASSTRGAGELFF,TGTGCCAGCAGCACCAGGGGAGCCGGGGAGCTGTTTTTT
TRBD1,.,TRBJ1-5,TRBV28,CASSLQGEQPQHF,TGTGCCAGCAGTTTGCAGGGGGAGCAGCCCCAGCATTTT
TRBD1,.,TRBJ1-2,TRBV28,CASSQGTGNYGYTF,TGTGCCAGCAGTCAAGGGACAGGGAACTATGGCTACACCTTC
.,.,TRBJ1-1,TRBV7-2,CASSLEKYTEAFF,TGTGCCAGCAGCTTAGAGAAGTACACTGAAGCTTTCTTT
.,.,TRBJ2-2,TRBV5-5,CASRHSVGGIIGELFF,TGTGCCAGCAGGCACTCCGTGGGGGGTATTATCGGGGAGCTGTTTTTT
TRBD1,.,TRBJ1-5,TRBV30,CAWSGSSTGVQPQHF,TGTGCCTGGAGTGGTTCTTCCACAGGGGTTCAGCCCCAGCATTTT
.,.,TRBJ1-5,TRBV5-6,CASSPLQADSNQPQHF,TGTGCCAGCAGCCCCCTTCAGGCTGATAGCAATCAGCCCCAGCATTTT
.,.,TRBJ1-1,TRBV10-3,CAISDRRNTEAFF,TGTGCCATCAGTGACAGAAGGAACACTGAAGCTTTCTTT
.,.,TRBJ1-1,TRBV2,CASSRTENTEAFF,TGTGCCAGCAGTCGGACAGAGAACACTGAAGCTTTCTTT
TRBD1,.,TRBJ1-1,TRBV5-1,CASSILNRGRGNTEAFF,TGCGCCAGCAGCATTCTAAACAGGGGGCGCGGGAACACTGAAGCTTTCTTT
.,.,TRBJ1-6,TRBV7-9,CASSTGISSYNSPLHF,TGTGCCAGCAGCACAGGGATTAGCTCCTATAATTCACCCCTCCACTTT
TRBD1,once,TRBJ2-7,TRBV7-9,CASIGTGEFGYEQYF,TGTGCCAGCATCGGGACAGGGGAATTTGGCTACGAGCAGTACTTC
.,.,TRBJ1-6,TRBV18,CASSDDRYNSPLHF,TGTGCCAGCTCAGACGACAGGTATAATTCACCCCTCCACTTT
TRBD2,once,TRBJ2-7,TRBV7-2,CASSLDGGGAYEQYF,TGTGCCAGCAGCTTAGACGGCGGGGGGGCCTACGAGCAGTACTTC
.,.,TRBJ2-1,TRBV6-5,CASSYDYNEQFF,TGTGCCAGCAGTTACGACTACAATGAGCAGTTCTTC
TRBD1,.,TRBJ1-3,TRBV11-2,CASSSQGGFGNTIYF,TGTGCCAGCAGCTCCCAAGGGGGCTTTGGAAACACCATATATTTT
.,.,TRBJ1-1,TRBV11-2,CASSFGTSGNTEAFF,TGTGCCAGCAGCTTTGGGACCTCGGGCAACACTGAAGCTTTCTTT
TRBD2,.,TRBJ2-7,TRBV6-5,CASSYSRSGGYEQYF,TGTGCCAGCAGTTACTCAAGGAGCGGGGGTTACGAGCAGTACTTC
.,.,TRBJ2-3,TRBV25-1,CASSDPGKLTDTQYF,TGTGCCAGCAGTGACCCGGGGAAGCTCACAGATACGCAGTATTTT
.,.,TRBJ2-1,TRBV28,CASSLSVGEQFF,TGTGCCAGCAGTTTAAGCGTCGGTGAGCAGTTCTTC
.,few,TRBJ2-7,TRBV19,CASSIDLGDGPSYEQYF,TGTGCCAGTAGTATAGATCTGGGGGACGGACCCTCCTACGAGCAGTACTTC
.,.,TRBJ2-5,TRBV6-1,CASSEDLRAEETQYF,TGTGCCAGCAGTGAAGATCTACGGGCAGAAGAGACCCAGTACTTC
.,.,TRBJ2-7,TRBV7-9,CASSWSPQDDEQYF,TGTGCCAGCAGTTGGTCTCCTCAGGATGACGAGCAGTACTTC
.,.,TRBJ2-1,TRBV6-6,CASSYIPYNEQFF,TGTGCCAGCAGTTACATCCCCTACAATGAGCAGTTCTTC
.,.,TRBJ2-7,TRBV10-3,CAISGDNEQYF,TGTGCCATCTCTGGGGACAACGAGCAGTACTTC
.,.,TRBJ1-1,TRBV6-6,CASSYPLSRGVTEAFF,TGTGCCAGCAGTTACCCCCTTAGCAGGGGAGTCACTGAAGCTTTCTTT
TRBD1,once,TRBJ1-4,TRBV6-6,CASSLMGQGKNEKLFF,TGTGCCAGCAGTTTAATGGGACAGGGGAAGAATGAAAAACTGTTTTTT
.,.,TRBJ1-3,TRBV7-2,CASSLGQFSGNTIYF,TGTGCCAGCAGTTTAGGACAGTTCTCTGGAAACACCATATATTTT
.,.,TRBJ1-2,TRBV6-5,CASSYTGGGYTF,TGTGCCAGCAGTTACACAGGAGGGGGCTACACCTTC
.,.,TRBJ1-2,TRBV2,CARKNPAGEGRYTF,TGTGCCAGAAAAAATCCTGCGGGGGAGGGTCGCTACACCTTC
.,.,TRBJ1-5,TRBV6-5,CASSFSRGDQPQHF,TGTGCCAGCAGTTTTTCCAGGGGAGATCAGCCCCAGCATTTT
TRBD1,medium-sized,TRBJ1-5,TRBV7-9,CASSTGDSNQPQHF,TGTGCCAGCAGCACAGGGGATAGCAATCAGCCCCAGCATTTT
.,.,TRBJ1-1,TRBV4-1,CASSQAPLDTEAFF,TGCGCCAGCAGCCAAGCTCCTCTAGACACTGAAGCTTTCTTT
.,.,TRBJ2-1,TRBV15,CATSRELLRGEGEFF,TGTGCCACCAGCAGAGAACTGCTCAGGGGGGAGGGCGAGTTCTTC
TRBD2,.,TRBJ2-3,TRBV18,CASSQNGAGNTDTQYF,TGTGCCAGCTCCCAAAATGGAGCGGGGAACACAGATACGCAGTATTTT
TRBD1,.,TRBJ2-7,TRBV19,CASTGGYEQYF,TGTGCCAGTACAGGGGGCTACGAGCAGTACTTC
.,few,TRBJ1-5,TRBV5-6,CASSLFGGQPQHF,TGTGCCAGCAGCTTGTTTGGGGGACAGCCCCAGCATTTT
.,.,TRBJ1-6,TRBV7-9,CASSPFDINSPLHF,TGTGCCAGCAGCCCCTTTGACATTAATTCACCCCTCCACTTT
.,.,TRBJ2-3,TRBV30,CAWSRSLGWGDTQYF,TGTGCCTGGAGTAGGTCACTAGGGTGGGGGGATACGCAGTATTTT
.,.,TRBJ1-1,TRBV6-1,CASSEGQRTEAFF,TGTGCCAGCAGTGAAGGACAACGCACTGAAGCTTTCTTT
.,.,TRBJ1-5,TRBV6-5,CASSRGLPVVAQHF,TGTGCCAGCAGTCGGGGACTCCCGGTAGTGGCCCAGCATTTT
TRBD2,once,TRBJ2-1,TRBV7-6,CASSLTRTSGSNNEQFF,TGTGCCAGCAGCTTAACCCGGACTAGCGGGAGCAACAATGAGCAGTTCTTC
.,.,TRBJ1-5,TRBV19,CASSIFGGSQPQHF,TGTGCCAGTAGTATATTTGGGGGAAGTCAGCCCCAGCATTTT
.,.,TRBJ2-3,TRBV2,CASSEGSRVRTDF,TGTGCCAGCAGTGAAGGCAGCCGGGTAAGGACGGATTTT
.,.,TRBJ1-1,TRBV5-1,CASSTGRANTEAFF,TGCGCCAGCAGCACCGGACGGGCGAACACTGAAGCTTTCTTT
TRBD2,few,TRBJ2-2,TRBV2,CASSDPSGSTGELFF,TGTGCCAGCAGTGACCCAAGCGGGAGCACCGGGGAGCTGTTTTTT
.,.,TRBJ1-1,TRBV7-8,CASSSLLGGLGTEAFF,TGTGCCAGCAGCTCACTTTTAGGTGGCCTGGGCACTGAAGCTTTCTTT
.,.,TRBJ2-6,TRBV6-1,CASSEDAWEPGANVLTF,TGTGCCAGCAGTGAAGATGCGTGGGAACCTGGGGCCAACGTCCTGACTTTC
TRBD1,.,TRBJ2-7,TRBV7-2,CASSLEDRGLYEQYF,TGTGCCAGCAGCTTAGAGGACAGGGGGCTATACGAGCAGTACTTC
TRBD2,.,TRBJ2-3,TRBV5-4,CASSQMGLAGDTQYF,TGTGCCAGCAGTCAGATGGGACTAGCGGGGGATACGCAGTATTTT